The subject of this entry is one T cell receptor (beta chain). This sample was taken from a study of blood T cell repertoires in COVID-19. About the research overall: Some COVID-19 samples were acute and others convalescent; all came from the United States, Italy and Spain. PBMCs, B-cell-depleted T cells, or T cells provided the cDNA or gDNA that made up the material.

The authors' processing: Reference gene primer amplification in the assay estimated nucleated cell counts. Libraries were prepared by immunoSEQ multiplex PCR; TCRdb keeps only in-frame clonotypes and omits some of them. That table is the source of V, J and clone size, and D and trimming were worked out from the DNA. The sample holds 72,000 or so clones, about 80% seen once. This TCR was recovered from a man aged 70 or older who had recovered from COVID-19. The specimen sequenced was peripheral blood.

CDR3 coding DNA: TGTGCCAGTAGTCCACAGCGGGAGGGTGGGACAGATACGCAGTATTTT. Translation: CASSPQREGGTDTQYF. The rearrangement uses TRBV19 and TRBJ2-3; 10 bases line up with TRBD2. The germline V gene encodes CDR1 LNHDA and CDR2 SQIVND (reference sequence). The CDR3 contains 16 residues. Trimming at V came to 5 bases and at J to 3 bases, leaving 8 bases not matched to a gene.